This is a list of T cell receptor beta chains from one sample in a study of PD-1 blockade in classical Hodgkin lymphoma. TCRdb keeps only in-frame clones here, not all; method: immunoSEQ multiplex PCR. Counted here are 20,000 or so clones, about 82% occurring once; the ten biggest clones make up roughly 17%. The sample consisted of peripheral blood mononuclear cells (PBMCs), taken before the second cycle of nivolumab. The receptors were sampled from a human donor with classical Hodgkin lymphoma. CDR3s include the opening cysteine and the closing phenylalanine or tryptophan. D genes are given only for firm matches. Some rows mark clone size as missing; the rest say once, few, many or name a class of expanded clone.

V gene	D gene	J gene	clone size	CDR3 DNA	CDR3 protein
TRBV7-9	-	TRBJ1-1	few	TGTGCCAGCAGCTTTCGGCGGTCTGAAGCTTTCTTT	CASSFRRSEAFF
TRBV15	-	TRBJ1-2	-	TGTGCCACCGCCGGGGGCCCGGGCCAAACAGGCATCTATGGCTACACCTTC	CATAGGPGQTGIYGYTF
TRBV5-1	-	TRBJ2-1	-	TGCGCCAGCAGCTTGCCGGGCTACAATGAGCAGTTCTTC	CASSLPGYNEQFF
TRBV18	-	TRBJ2-1	-	TGTGCCAGCTCACCACCGCGAAAGCCTGGGTCCTACAATGAGCAGTTCTTC	CASSPPRKPGSYNEQFF
TRBV30	-	TRBJ2-7	-	TGTGCCTGGACACACCTAACATACTCCTACGAGCAGTACTTC	CAWTHLTYSYEQYF
TRBV11-2	-	TRBJ1-2	-	TGTGCCAGCAGCTTGCAGAGAGCCTATGGCTACACCTTC	CASSLQRAYGYTF
TRBV6-4	-	TRBJ2-3	-	TGTGCCAGCAGTGACTCGGGCGGAACAGATACGCAGTATTTT	CASSDSGGTDTQYF
TRBV28	-	TRBJ1-6	-	TGTGCCAGCAAGCTGGCAGTCGGATCACCCCTCCACTTT	CASKLAVGSPLHF
TRBV15	-	TRBJ1-5	-	TGTGCCACCAGCAGAGATCTCGGGGGCGAGTATCAGCCCCAGCATTTT	CATSRDLGGEYQPQHF
TRBV11-3	-	TRBJ2-6	-	TGTGCCAGCGCCCCTGGAGGGGGCAGAGGAAGTGGGGCCAACGTCCTGACTTTC	CASAPGGGRGSGANVLTF
TRBV7-6	-	TRBJ2-4	-	TGTGCCAGCAGCTTACAGGTCGGGAGTGTTCCGGTAGCCAAAAACATTCAGTACTTC	CASSLQVGSVPVAKNIQYF
TRBV4-1	TRBD1	TRBJ2-3	-	TGCGCCAGCAGCCAAGAGTTTGGCAGGGGGCTTACAGATACGCAGTATTTT	CASSQEFGRGLTDTQYF
TRBV7-2	-	TRBJ2-7	-	TGTGCCAGCAGCTTGGGCGGGAAAAGCTCCTACGAGCAGTACTTC	CASSLGGKSSYEQYF
TRBV23-1	-	TRBJ2-2	once	TGCGCCAGCAGTCAATCCGACCCCTCAAACACCGGGGAGCTGTTTTTT	CASSQSDPSNTGELFF
TRBV7-9	TRBD2	TRBJ2-1	once	TGTGCCAGCAGCTTAGGTATTAGCGGGAGGGAAAGCGATGAGCAGTTCTTC	CASSLGISGRESDEQFF
TRBV5-1	TRBD2	TRBJ2-1	-	TGCGCCAGCAGCTTGACTAGCGGGGGGAGGGAGCAGTTCTTC	CASSLTSGGREQFF
TRBV30	TRBD2	TRBJ2-1	few	TGTGCCTGGAGTGTTCTTGCGGGAGGGCCCTATGAGCAGTTCTTC	CAWSVLAGGPYEQFF
TRBV7-2	-	TRBJ1-4	-	TGTGCCAGCAGCTTAGTGAGGGCGCCCTATGAAAAACTGTTTTTT	CASSLVRAPYEKLFF
TRBV2	-	TRBJ1-1	-	TGTGCCAGCAGCTTACAGGGAACCCTTATGAACACTGAAGCTTTCTTT	CASSLQGTLMNTEAFF
TRBV29-1	-	TRBJ1-2	-	TGCAGCGTTGAAGGGAGGGGAGGCTACACCTTC	CSVEGRGGYTF
TRBV10-3	-	TRBJ2-3	-	TGTGCCATCAGTGAGTCGATTGTAAATGCAGATACGCAGTATTTT	CAISESIVNADTQYF
TRBV19	TRBD1	TRBJ1-5	-	TGTGCCAGTAGTACCCCAGGACAGGGCGGGAGCCAGCCCCAGCATTTT	CASSTPGQGGSQPQHF
TRBV27	TRBD1	TRBJ1-6	-	TGTGCCAGCACCTGGGACAGGGCCTATAATTCACCCCTCCACTTT	CASTWDRAYNSPLHF
TRBV2	TRBD2	TRBJ2-3	-	TGTGCCAGCAGGTTACTAGCGGGGGGGCCCGATACGCAGTATTTT	CASRLLAGGPDTQYF
TRBV27	-	TRBJ1-2	-	TGTGCCAGCCGGGGTCAGGGAGTTAGGTATGGCTACACCTTC	CASRGQGVRYGYTF
TRBV28	TRBD1	TRBJ1-3	-	TGTGCCAGCGGGACAGGGTATGGAAACACCATATATTTT	CASGTGYGNTIYF
TRBV10-2	-	TRBJ2-7	few	TGCGCCAGCAGTGGATTGGGGGTCCGCCTGGACGAGCAGTACTTC	CASSGLGVRLDEQYF
TRBV6-4	TRBD1	TRBJ2-6	-	TGTGCCAGCAGTATGGGGACAGGGACCGGGGCCAACGTCCTGACTTTC	CASSMGTGTGANVLTF
TRBV5-1	-	TRBJ2-7	-	TGCGCCAGCAGCTTGGAGGCGGCAGTACGTTACGAGCAGTACTTC	CASSLEAAVRYEQYF
TRBV16	-	TRBJ1-1	-	TGTGCCAGCAGCCTCCTACGTCCAGGGTGGGGCACTGAAGCTTTCTTT	CASSLLRPGWGTEAFF
TRBV6-6	-	TRBJ1-5	-	TGTGCCAGCAGTTACGACAGATATCAGCCCCAGCATTTT	CASSYDRYQPQHF
TRBV30	TRBD1	TRBJ1-5	-	TGTGCCTGGGCCCCCGACCGGACAGGGGTTAGCAATCAGCCCCAGCATTTT	CAWAPDRTGVSNQPQHF
TRBV5-1	TRBD2	TRBJ2-7	-	TGCGCCAGCAGCTTGGAAGGCGGGGGGGCGTACGAGCAGTACTTC	CASSLEGGGAYEQYF
TRBV11-2	TRBD2	TRBJ2-1	-	TGTGCCAGCAGCTTAGATGGTAAGCCTAGCGGGTACAATGAGCAGTTCTTC	CASSLDGKPSGYNEQFF
TRBV5-1	-	TRBJ1-4	-	TGCGCCAGCAGCTTGGCCGGGTCTAATGAAAAACTGTTTTTT	CASSLAGSNEKLFF
TRBV19	TRBD1	TRBJ1-2	-	TGTGCCAGTAGTATGGACAGGTGGACCTATGGCTACACCTTC	CASSMDRWTYGYTF
TRBV5-8	-	TRBJ2-2	-	TGTGCCAGCAGCTTGCAGGGGTGGAGAGCCGGGGAGCTGTTTTTT	CASSLQGWRAGELFF
TRBV29-1	-	TRBJ2-5	-	TGCAGCGTTGGGACGGAAGAGACCCAGTACTTC	CSVGTEETQYF
TRBV5-6	-	TRBJ2-7	-	TGTGCCAGCAGCTTGTCGTCTTGGGGAGCCTCTGACGAGCAGTACTTC	CASSLSSWGASDEQYF
TRBV5-1	TRBD1	TRBJ1-6	-	TGCGCCAGCAGCGCGGGACAGAATAATTCACCCCTCCACTTT	CASSAGQNNSPLHF
TRBV6-6	TRBD2	TRBJ2-6	-	TGTGCCACACAGACTAGCGGGGGGGTAGGGGCCAACGTCCTGACTTTC	CATQTSGGVGANVLTF
TRBV6-5	-	TRBJ2-1	-	TGTGCCAGCAGTTATGCAGGTCTGGATGAGCAGTTCTTC	CASSYAGLDEQFF
TRBV5-8	TRBD1	TRBJ1-1	-	TGTGCCAGCAGCCCCGGGACAGGGGGGTTAAACACTGAAGCTTTCTTT	CASSPGTGGLNTEAFF
TRBV5-4	-	TRBJ1-1	-	TGTGCCAGCAGCTTCGTCGACACTGAAGCTTTCTTT	CASSFVDTEAFF
TRBV6-1	-	TRBJ2-3	-	TGTGCCAGCATGGACGTAGGGGTGCAGTATTTT	CASMDVGVQYF
TRBV5-1	TRBD1	TRBJ1-1	-	TGCGCCAGCAGCTTGGGACAGGGGAGTAATGCTTTCTTT	CASSLGQGSNAFF
TRBV10-3	-	TRBJ2-3	few	TGTGCCATCAGTGAGCCTGGGGCAGATACGCAGTATTTT	CAISEPGADTQYF
TRBV5-1	TRBD2	TRBJ2-7	-	TGCGCCAGCAGCTTGGGTTGGCTAGCGGGAGAATACGAGCAGTACTTC	CASSLGWLAGEYEQYF
TRBV12-1	-	TRBJ1-2	-	TGTGCCAGCAGCTTTAGGGAGCCGGACTATGGCTACACCTTC	CASSFREPDYGYTF
TRBV28	-	TRBJ1-4	-	TGTGCCAGCAGGTCGGAGGGTTGGAGTGAAAAACTGTTTTTT	CASRSEGWSEKLFF